A single sample is the source of the 27 T cell receptor beta chains below, sequenced in a study of T cell repertoires and Cas9 in healthy adults. This table comes from immunoSEQ multiplex PCR, and its TCRdb copy is limited to in-frame clones, with some not included. The repertoire consists of approximately 23,000 clones, with roughly 89% occurring once and the leading ten covering roughly 1.6%. Sequenced material: CD4+ effector T cells (CD127+, CD25-, CD137-, CD154-) from PBMCs; culture status not recorded. Receptor source: a human donor in good health.

The gene calls are TRBV5-1 and TRBJ2-7; possibly TRBD1 for D (6 bases). This CDR3 is 13 amino acids long. Germline CDR1 and CDR2: SGHRS and YFSETQ. Between the trimmed V and J ends, which lost 2 bases and 6 bases, there was a span of 12 bases. DNA for the CDR3: TGCGCCAGCAGCTTACAGGGCTTGGGCGAGCAGTACTTC. It codes for CASSLQGLGEQYF.

The V gene is TRBV19, the J gene TRBJ1-5, with a tentative D call TRBD1 (6 bases). CDR3 size: 13 residues. Germline values: CDR1 LNHDA, CDR2 SQIVND (reference sequence). Trimming pared 10 bases from V and 6 bases from J, leaving 16 bases between. The CDR3 reads CATHQGWPQPQHF. CDR3 in DNA: TGTGCCACCCACCAGGGGTGGCCTCAGCCCCAGCATTTT.

The rearrangement links TRBV10-3 to TRBJ1-1, with D hard to call. Germline V CDR1 and CDR2: ENHRY, SYGVKD. This CDR3 spans 13 amino acids. Trimming cost V 6 bases and J 1 base, with 9 bases left between them. The CDR3 nucleotides read TGTGCCATCAGCTCCGGCGAGAACACTGAAGCTTTCTTT. Translating gives CAISSGENTEAFF.

The rearrangement links TRBV4-1 to TRBJ1-3; D gene unclear. Looked up from germline, CDR1 is MGHRA and CDR2 is YSYEKL. Trimming stripped 1 base from V and 3 bases from J, with 10 bases between. There are 15 residues in the CDR3. Here the CDR3 reads CASSQVIGFGNTIYF. Here the CDR3 DNA reads TGCGCCAGCAGCCAAGTTATCGGATTTGGAAACACCATATATTTT.

This chain joins TRBV6-6 and TRBJ2-7; D is uncertain. Germline values: CDR1 MNHNY, CDR2 SVGAGI (reference sequence). V was shortened by 6 bases and J by 4 bases, with 19 bases between the two germline ends. This CDR3 has 15 amino acids. This CDR3 reads CASSADVARFYEQYF. DNA for the CDR3: TGTGCCAGCAGCGCTGATGTCGCCCGCTTTTACGAGCAGTACTTC.

The chain couples TRBV5-1 to TRBJ1-5, with D unresolved. From germline, CDR1 is SGHRS and CDR2 YFSETQ. This CDR3 is built from 14 residues. The V end was cut by 3 bases, the J end by 3 bases, with 10 bases between. The CDR3 nucleotides read TGCGCCAGCAGCTCGGACGGTTCCAATCAGCCCCAGCATTTT. It encodes CASSSDGSNQPQHF. The whole variable domain, remainder taken from reference TRBV5-1 and TRBJ1-5, is KAGVTQTPRYLIKTRGQQVTLSCSPISGHRSVSWYQQTPGQGLQFLFEYFSETQRNKGNFPGRFSGRQFSNSRSEMNVSTLELGDSALYLCASSSDGSNQPQHFGDGTRLSIL.

The genes are TRBV25-1 and TRBJ1-6, with D maybe TRBD1 (5 bases). This CDR3 region has 13 residues. Trimming took 6 bases from V and 9 from J, leaving 12 bases between them. The germline V gene has CDR1 MGHDK and CDR2 SYGVNS. Here the CDR3 reads CASRGAAASPLHF. The CDR3 coding sequence is TGTGCCAGCAGAGGGGCTGCTGCTTCACCCCTCCACTTT.

This clone was recorded once. The chain recombines TRBV9 with TRBJ2-3; 10 bases match TRBD2. The J segment lost 9 bases and the V segment lost 0 bases, leaving 10 bases of the junction unmatched. The CDR3 is made up of 16 amino acids. Germline CDR1 is SGDLS and CDR2 is YYNGEE. The CDR3 loop is CASSVAGSTSGVTQYF. DNA for the CDR3: TGTGCCAGCAGCGTAGCGGGTAGTACTAGCGGGGTCACGCAGTATTTT. Variable domain in full (rest from reference TRBV9 and TRBJ2-3): DSGVTQTPKHLITATGQRVTLRCSPRSGDLSVYWYQQSLDQGLQFLIQYYNGEERAKGNILERFSAQQFPDLHSELNLSSLELGDSALYFCASSVAGSTSGVTQYFGPGTRLTVL.

This sequence joins TRBV6-6 and TRBJ2-1; the match to TRBD2 covers 9 bases. With 6 bases clipped from V and 5 bases from J, the junction kept 5 bases outside the gene matches. CDR3 size: 14 residues. Per the germline V gene, CDR1 is MNHNY and CDR2 is SVGAGI (reference sequence). This CDR3 reads CASRASGDHNEQFF. The CDR3, as DNA: TGTGCCAGCAGGGCTAGCGGGGATCACAATGAGCAGTTCTTC.

This sequence joins TRBV5-6 and TRBJ1-2; tentative D call: TRBD1 (6 bases). Trimming removed 3 bases from V and 4 bases from J, with 19 bases in between. The CDR3 has 16 amino acids. The germline CDR1 and CDR2 sequences are SGHDT and YYEEEE. The CDR3 DNA is TGTGCCAGCAGCTCGATCCACAGGGCTGAAGGCTATGGCTACACCTTC. Its translation is CASSSIHRAEGYGYTF.

The chain joins TRBV1 to TRBJ2-5; the D call of TRBD2 is as the table states it, not checked on the DNA. TRBV1 constitutes a pseudogene. This CDR3 has 15 residues. CDR3 residues: CTSSPGTNAKETQYF. CDR3 coding DNA: TGCACCAGCAGCCCTGGGACTAACGCCAAAGAGACCCAGTACTTC.

This chain uses TRBV6-5 with TRBJ2-7, with D possibly matching TRBD1 (7 bases). The V gene's germline CDR1 is MNHEY and CDR2 SVGAGI. The CDR3 is 14 amino acids. The V end lost 3 bases, the J end lost 3 bases, and 12 bases lay between the germline ends. Written as DNA, the CDR3 is TGTGCCAGCAGTTATGGGCAGGGGGGCTACGAGCAGTACTTC. Residues: CASSYGQGGYEQYF.

The rearrangement uses TRBV2 and TRBJ1-2, with D tentatively TRBD1 (5 bases). There are 14 residues in the CDR3. Germline V lookup: CDR1 SNHLY, CDR2 FYNNEI. V was cut by 4 bases and J by 5 bases, with 14 bases left in between. In DNA, the CDR3 is TGTGCCAGCAGTGGTACGGGGGGGAGGTATGGCTACACCTTC. It specifies CASSGTGGRYGYTF.

The chain recombines TRBV5-4 with TRBJ2-1; TRBD2 agrees at 11 bases. This CDR3 has 15 residues. Germline V gene sequence: CDR1 SGHNT, CDR2 YYREEE (reference sequence). With V trimmed by 4 bases and J by 5 bases, 5 bases remained unmatched. The CDR3 loop is CASSPGTSGNNEQFF. The CDR3, as DNA: TGTGCCAGCAGCCCCGGGACTAGCGGAAACAATGAGCAGTTCTTC.

V is TRBV7-8 and J is TRBJ2-7, with a weak D call TRBD2 (5 bases). CDR1 and CDR2 from the germline V gene are SGHVS and FQNEAQ. The V gene lost 2 bases and the J gene lost 2 bases, with 13 bases spanning the gap. The length of the CDR3 is 15 residues. Here the CDR3 reads CASSLRRTETYEQYF. For the CDR3, the DNA is TGTGCCAGCAGCTTACGAAGGACTGAAACCTACGAGCAGTACTTC. The full variable domain, in which reference TRBV7-8 and TRBJ2-7 provide the parts outside the CDR3, is GAGVSQSPRYKVAKRGQDVALRCDPISGHVSLFWYQQALGQGPEFLTYFQNEAQLDKSGLPSDRFFAERPEGSVSTLKIQRTQQEDSAVYLCASSLRRTETYEQYFGPGTRLTVT.

The V call is TRBV18, the J call TRBJ2-5, with TRBD2 matching 7 bases. The ends lost 2 bases at V and 5 bases at J; junction bases unmatched: 8. From germline, CDR1 is KGHSH and CDR2 LQKENI. This CDR3 comprises 15 residues. CDR3 amino acids: CASSPGRGPGETQYF. The CDR3 nucleotides are TGTGCCAGCTCACCAGGGAGGGGCCCGGGGGAGACCCAGTACTTC. Complete variable domain (other parts from reference TRBV18 and TRBJ2-5): NAGVMQNPRHLVRRRGQEARLRCSPMKGHSHVYWYRQLPEEGLKFMVYLQKENIIDESGMPKERFSAEFPKEGPSILRIQQVVRGDSAAYFCASSPGRGPGETQYFGPGTRLLVL.

This chain links TRBV5-6 with TRBJ1-1, with no clear D. Trimming shortened V by 6 bases and J by 4 bases, and 13 bases separated the two germline ends. Germline lookup yields CDR1 SGHDT and CDR2 YYEEEE. CDR3 size: 13 residues. CDR3: CASMGRVGTEAFF. The CDR3 region has the DNA TGTGCCAGCATGGGGAGGGTGGGCACTGAAGCTTTCTTT.

The chain carries TRBV19 and TRBJ1-1; no clear D. The germline gives CDR1 LNHDA, CDR2 SQIVND (reference sequence). Between the trimmed V and J ends, which lost 7 bases and 1 base, there was a span of 16 bases. The length of the CDR3 is 15 residues. CDR3: CASTLGWSTNTEAFF. CDR3 DNA: TGTGCCAGTACCCTAGGATGGAGTACGAACACTGAAGCTTTCTTT. Full variable domain (remainder filled in from reference TRBV19 and TRBJ1-1): DGGITQSPKYLFRKEGQNVTLSCEQNLNHDAMYWYRQDPGQGLRLIYYSQIVNDFQKGDIAEGYSVSREKKESFPLTVTSAQKNPTAFYLCASTLGWSTNTEAFFGQGTRLTVV.

This sequence joins TRBV6-5 and TRBJ1-1, with 9 bases aligning to TRBD1. CDR3 length: 13 amino acids. CDR1 MNHEY and CDR2 SVGAGI come from the germline V gene. With V trimmed by 6 bases and J by 3 bases, 2 bases remained unmatched. This CDR3 reads CASRRDRDTEAFF. In DNA form, the CDR3 reads TGTGCCAGCAGGAGGGACAGGGACACTGAAGCTTTCTTT.

This clone was counted between two and nine times. This sequence joins TRBV19 and TRBJ1-1; D not resolved. CDR1 and CDR2 (germline): LNHDA, SQIVND (reference sequence). This CDR3 contains 13 residues. Between the trimmed V and J ends, which lost 1 base and 6 bases, there was a span of 9 bases. CDR3 residues: CASSIGPVAEAFF. The DNA of the CDR3 is TGTGCCAGTAGTATAGGCCCGGTAGCTGAAGCTTTCTTT.

This clone is a singleton in its sample. V is TRBV25-1 and J is TRBJ2-1, with 8 bases fitting TRBD1. Germline CDR1 is MGHDK and CDR2 is SYGVNS. This CDR3 spans 15 amino acids. The V and J ends lost 6 bases and 2 bases, in that order; junction bases with no gene match: 6. CDR3: CASRSDRGPYNEQFF. The CDR3 DNA reads as TGTGCCAGCAGGTCAGACAGGGGACCCTACAATGAGCAGTTCTTC. The full variable domain, in which reference TRBV25-1 and TRBJ2-1 provide the parts outside the CDR3, is EADIYQTPRYLVIGTGKKITLECSQTMGHDKMYWYQQDPGMELHLIHYSYGVNSTEKGDLSSESTVSRIRTEHFPLTLESARPSHTSQYLCASRSDRGPYNEQFFGPGTRLTVL.

The count of this clone is one. V usage is TRBV14 and J usage is TRBJ2-5; tentative D call: TRBD1 (6 bases). Deletions cut 4 bases from V and 2 bases from J, with 14 bases between. Germline V CDR1 and CDR2: SGHDN, FVKESK. The CDR3 consists of 15 residues. In DNA, the CDR3 is TGTGCCAGCAGCCCGACCGGGACACGACAAGAGACCCAGTACTTC. Protein: CASSPTGTRQETQYF.

This clone was recorded only once. V usage is TRBV6-6 and J usage is TRBJ2-4; the D is unclear. Germline assignment: CDR1 MNHNY and CDR2 SVGAGI (reference sequence). With 5 bases removed from V and 0 bases from J, the gap between germline ends came to 11 bases. The CDR3 consists of 15 residues. The CDR3 DNA reads TGTGCCAGCAGTACTACAGTCCTAGCCAAAAACATTCAGTACTTC. This encodes CASSTTVLAKNIQYF.

This clone has a single count. The chain carries TRBV4-2 and TRBJ2-1, with 14 bases aligning to TRBD2. This CDR3 is built from 17 residues. Germline trimming cut 4 bases from V and 3 bases from J; bases unmatched to any gene: 5. Germline-derived CDR1 and CDR2 are LGHNA and YNFKEQ. This CDR3 reads CASSRLAGGPDYNEQFF. As DNA, the CDR3 is TGTGCCAGCAGCCGACTAGCGGGAGGGCCTGACTACAATGAGCAGTTCTTC.

This clone was seen more than once but under ten times. The chain joins TRBV4-1 to TRBJ1-1; a weak D match, TRBD1 (6 bases). Trimming left V 4 bases short and J 7 bases short, with 13 bases between. The CDR3 spans 13 residues. The germline V gene has CDR1 MGHRA and CDR2 YSYEKL. CDR3 nucleotides: TGCGCCAGCAGCCTAAGCCAGGGGAATGAAGCTTTCTTT. Protein product: CASSLSQGNEAFF.

The chain combines TRBV18 with TRBJ1-4; unclear D gene. V was cut by 1 base and J by 7 bases, with 10 bases left in between. This CDR3 region has 14 residues. Per germline, CDR1 KGHSH and CDR2 LQKENI. CDR3 bases: TGTGCCAGCTCACCACAAGGGTTAGGTGAAAAACTGTTTTTT. It is translated as CASSPQGLGEKLFF.

There are a few counts of this clone. The rearrangement joins TRBV7-9 to TRBJ1-4, with 8 nucleotides matching TRBD1. After removal of 5 bases from V and 7 bases from J, the junction contained 6 bases not matched to a gene. The CDR3 totals 14 residues. Germline V lookup: CDR1 SEHNR, CDR2 FQNEAQ (reference sequence). The chain's CDR3 is CASSPGQAGEKLFF. The CDR3 DNA reads TGTGCCAGCAGCCCGGGACAGGCGGGTGAAAAACTGTTTTTT.